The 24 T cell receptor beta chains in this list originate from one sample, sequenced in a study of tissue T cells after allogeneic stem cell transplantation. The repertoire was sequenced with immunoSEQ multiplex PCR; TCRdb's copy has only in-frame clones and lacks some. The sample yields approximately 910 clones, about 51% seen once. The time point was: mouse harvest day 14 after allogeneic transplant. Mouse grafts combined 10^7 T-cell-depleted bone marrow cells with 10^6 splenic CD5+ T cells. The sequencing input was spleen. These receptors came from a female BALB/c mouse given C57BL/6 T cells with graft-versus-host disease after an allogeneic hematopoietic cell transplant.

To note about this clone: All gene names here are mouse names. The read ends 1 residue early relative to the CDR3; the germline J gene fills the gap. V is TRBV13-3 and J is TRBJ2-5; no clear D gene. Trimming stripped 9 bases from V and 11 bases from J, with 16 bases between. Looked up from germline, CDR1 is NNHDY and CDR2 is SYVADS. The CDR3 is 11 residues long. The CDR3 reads CATEGVYDQYF. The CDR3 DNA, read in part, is TGTGCCACAGAAGGCGTTTATGACCAGTAC.

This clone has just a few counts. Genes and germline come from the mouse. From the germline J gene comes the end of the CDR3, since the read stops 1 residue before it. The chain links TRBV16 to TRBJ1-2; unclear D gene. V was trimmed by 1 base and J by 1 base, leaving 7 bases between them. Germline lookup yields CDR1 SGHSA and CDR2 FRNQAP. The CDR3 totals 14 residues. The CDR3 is CASSLVDQNSDYTF. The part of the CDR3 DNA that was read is TGTGCAAGCAGCTTAGTGGACCAAAACTCCGACTACACC.

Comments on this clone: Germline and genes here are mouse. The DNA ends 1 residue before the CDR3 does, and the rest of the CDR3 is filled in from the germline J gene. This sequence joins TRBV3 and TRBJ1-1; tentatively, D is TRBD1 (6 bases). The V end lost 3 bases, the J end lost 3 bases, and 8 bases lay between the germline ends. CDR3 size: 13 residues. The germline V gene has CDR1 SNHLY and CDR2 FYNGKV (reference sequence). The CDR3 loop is CASSFRGDTEVFF. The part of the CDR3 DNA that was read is TGTGCCAGCAGCTTCAGGGGAGACACAGAAGTCTTC.

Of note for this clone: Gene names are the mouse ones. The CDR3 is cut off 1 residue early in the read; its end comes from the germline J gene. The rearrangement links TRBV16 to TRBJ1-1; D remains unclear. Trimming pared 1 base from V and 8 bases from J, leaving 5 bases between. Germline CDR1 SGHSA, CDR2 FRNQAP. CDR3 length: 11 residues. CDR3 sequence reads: CASSLGGEVFF. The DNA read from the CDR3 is TGTGCAAGCAGCTTAGGGGGTGAAGTCTTC.

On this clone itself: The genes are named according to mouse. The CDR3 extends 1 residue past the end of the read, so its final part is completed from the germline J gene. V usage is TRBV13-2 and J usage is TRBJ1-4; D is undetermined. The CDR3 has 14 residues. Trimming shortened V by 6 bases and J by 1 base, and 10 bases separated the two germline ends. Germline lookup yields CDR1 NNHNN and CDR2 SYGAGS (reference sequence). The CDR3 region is CASADTGSNERLFF. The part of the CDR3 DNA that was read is TGTGCCAGCGCTGACACGGGTTCCAACGAAAGATTATTT.

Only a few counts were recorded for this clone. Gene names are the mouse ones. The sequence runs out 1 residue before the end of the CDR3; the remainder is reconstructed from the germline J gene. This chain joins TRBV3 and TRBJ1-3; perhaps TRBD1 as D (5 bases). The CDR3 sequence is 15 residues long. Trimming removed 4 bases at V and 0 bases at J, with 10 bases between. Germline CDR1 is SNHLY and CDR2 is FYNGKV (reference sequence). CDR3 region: CASSSGRNSGNTLYF. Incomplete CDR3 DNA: TGTGCCAGCAGCTCGGGACGAAATTCTGGAAATACGCTCTAT.

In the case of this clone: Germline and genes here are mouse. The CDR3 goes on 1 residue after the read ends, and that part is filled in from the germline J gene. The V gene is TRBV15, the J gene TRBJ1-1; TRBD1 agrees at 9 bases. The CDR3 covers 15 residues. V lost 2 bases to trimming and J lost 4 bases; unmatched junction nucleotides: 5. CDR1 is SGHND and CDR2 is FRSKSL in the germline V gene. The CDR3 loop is CASSLTGGAGTEVFF. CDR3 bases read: TGTGCCAGCAGTTTAACAGGGGGCGCGGGCACAGAAGTCTTC.

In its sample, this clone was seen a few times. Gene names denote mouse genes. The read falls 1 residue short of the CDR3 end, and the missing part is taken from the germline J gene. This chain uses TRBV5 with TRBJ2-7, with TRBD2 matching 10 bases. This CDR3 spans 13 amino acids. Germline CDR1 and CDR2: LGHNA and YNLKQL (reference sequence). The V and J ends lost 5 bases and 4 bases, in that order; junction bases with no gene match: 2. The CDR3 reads CASSGGLGYEQYF. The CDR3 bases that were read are TGTGCCAGCAGCGGGGGACTGGGGTATGAACAGTAC.

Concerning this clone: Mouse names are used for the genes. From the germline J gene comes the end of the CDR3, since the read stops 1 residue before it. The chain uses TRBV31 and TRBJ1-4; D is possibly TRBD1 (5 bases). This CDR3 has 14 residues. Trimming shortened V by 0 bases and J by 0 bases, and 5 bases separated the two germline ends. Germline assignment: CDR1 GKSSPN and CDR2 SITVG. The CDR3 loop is CAWSLQVSNERLFF. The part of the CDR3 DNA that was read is TGTGCCTGGAGTCTACAGGTTTCCAACGAAAGATTATTT. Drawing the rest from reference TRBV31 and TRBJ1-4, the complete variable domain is AQTIHQWPVAEIKAVGSPLSLGCTIKGKSSPNLYWYWQATGGTLQQLFYSITVGQVESVVQLNLSASRPKDDQFILSTEKLLLSHSGFYLCAWSLQVSNERLFFGHGTKLSVL.

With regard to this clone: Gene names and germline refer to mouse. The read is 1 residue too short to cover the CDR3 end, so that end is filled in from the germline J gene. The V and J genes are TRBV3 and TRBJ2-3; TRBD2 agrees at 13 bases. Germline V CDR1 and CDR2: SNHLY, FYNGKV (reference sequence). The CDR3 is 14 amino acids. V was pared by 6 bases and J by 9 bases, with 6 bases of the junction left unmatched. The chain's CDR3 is CASSPGTGGVTLYF. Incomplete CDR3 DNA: TGTGCCAGCAGTCCCGGGACTGGGGGGGTGACGCTGTAT.

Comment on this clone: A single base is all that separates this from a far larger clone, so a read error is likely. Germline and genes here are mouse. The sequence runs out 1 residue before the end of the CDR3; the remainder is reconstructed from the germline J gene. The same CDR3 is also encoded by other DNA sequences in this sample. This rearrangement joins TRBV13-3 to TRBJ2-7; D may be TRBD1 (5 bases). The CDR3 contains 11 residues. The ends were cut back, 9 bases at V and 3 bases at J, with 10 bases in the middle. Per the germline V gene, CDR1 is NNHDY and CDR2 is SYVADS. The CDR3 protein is CATEGVYEQYF. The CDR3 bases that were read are TGTGCCACAGAAGGGGTCTATGAACAGTAC.

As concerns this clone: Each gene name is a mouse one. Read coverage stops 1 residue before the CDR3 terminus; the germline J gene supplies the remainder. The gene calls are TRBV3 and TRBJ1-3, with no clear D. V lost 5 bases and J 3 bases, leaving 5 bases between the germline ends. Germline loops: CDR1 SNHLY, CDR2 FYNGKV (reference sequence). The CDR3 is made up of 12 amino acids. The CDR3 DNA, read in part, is TGTGCCAGCAGCCAGATTGGAAATACGCTCTAT. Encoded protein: CASSQIGNTLY. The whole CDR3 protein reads CASSQIGNTLYF.

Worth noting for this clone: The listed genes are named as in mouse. Partial CDR3 DNA: TGTGCCAGCAGTCTGTCGTGGGACACCCAGTAC. Its translation is CASSLSWDTQY. The CDR3 reads in full as CASSLSWDTQYF. The chain recombines TRBV26 with TRBJ2-5; D gene ambiguous. The read ends 1 residue shy of where the CDR3 ends; the end is completed using the germline J gene. The germline CDR1 and CDR2 sequences are KGHPV and FQNQEV (reference sequence). Trimming removed 0 bases at V and 6 bases at J, with 4 bases between. The CDR3 has 12 amino acids.

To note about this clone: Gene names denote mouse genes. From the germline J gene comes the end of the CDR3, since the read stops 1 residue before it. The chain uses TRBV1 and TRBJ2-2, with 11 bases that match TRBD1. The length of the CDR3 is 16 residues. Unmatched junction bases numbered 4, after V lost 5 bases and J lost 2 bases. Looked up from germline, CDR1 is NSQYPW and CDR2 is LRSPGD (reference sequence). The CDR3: CTCSIRDRGNTGQLYF. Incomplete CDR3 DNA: TGCACCTGCAGTATCCGGGACAGGGGGAACACCGGGCAGCTCTAC.

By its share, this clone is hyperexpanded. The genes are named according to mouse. CDR3 amino acids: CASSSRQTYEQYF. The CDR3 DNA, read in part, is TGTGCAAGCAGCTCCCGACAGACATATGAACAGTAC. The chain employs TRBV16 and TRBJ2-7; TRBD1 is a possible D gene (5 bases). The read comes to an end 1 residue before the CDR3 does, leaving the germline J gene to fill in the end. CDR1 is SGHSA, CDR2 FRNQAP, per germline. V lost 4 bases, J lost 4 bases, and 11 bases lay in between. This CDR3 region has 13 residues. Looking up the rest from reference TRBV16 and TRBJ2-7 gives the full variable domain: NAGVIQTPRHKVTGKGQEATLWCEPISGHSAVFWYRQTIVQGLEFLTYFRNQAPIDDSGMPKERFSAQMPNQSHSTLKIQSTQPQDSAVYLCASSSRQTYEQYFGPGTRLTVL.

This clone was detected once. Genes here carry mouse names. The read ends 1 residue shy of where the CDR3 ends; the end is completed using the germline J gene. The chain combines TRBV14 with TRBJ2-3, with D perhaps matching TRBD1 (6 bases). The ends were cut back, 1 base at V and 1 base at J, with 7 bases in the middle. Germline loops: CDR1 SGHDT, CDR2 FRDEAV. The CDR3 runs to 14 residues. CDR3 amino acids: CASSFPGGAETLYF. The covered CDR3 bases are TGTGCCAGCAGTTTCCCAGGGGGTGCAGAAACGCTGTAT.

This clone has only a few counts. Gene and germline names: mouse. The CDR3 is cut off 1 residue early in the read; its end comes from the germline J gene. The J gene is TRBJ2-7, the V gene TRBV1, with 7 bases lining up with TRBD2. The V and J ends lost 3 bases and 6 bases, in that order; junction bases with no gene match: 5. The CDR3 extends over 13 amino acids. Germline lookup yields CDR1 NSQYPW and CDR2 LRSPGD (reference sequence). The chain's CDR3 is CTCSANWGGEQYF. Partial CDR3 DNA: TGCACCTGCAGTGCGAACTGGGGAGGTGAACAGTAC.

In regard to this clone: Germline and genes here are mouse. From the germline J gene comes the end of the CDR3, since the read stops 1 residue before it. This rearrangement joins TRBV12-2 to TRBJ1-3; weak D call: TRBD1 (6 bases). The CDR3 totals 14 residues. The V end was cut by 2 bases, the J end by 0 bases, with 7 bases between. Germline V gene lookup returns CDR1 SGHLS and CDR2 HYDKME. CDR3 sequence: CASSRQVSGNTLYF. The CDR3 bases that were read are TGTGCCAGCTCTCGACAGGTTTCTGGAAATACGCTCTAT.

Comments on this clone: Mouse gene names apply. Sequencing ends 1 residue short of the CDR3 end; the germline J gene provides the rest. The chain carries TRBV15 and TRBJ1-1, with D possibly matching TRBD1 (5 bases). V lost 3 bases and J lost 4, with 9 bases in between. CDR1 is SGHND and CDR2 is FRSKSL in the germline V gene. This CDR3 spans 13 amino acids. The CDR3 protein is CASSFRGVTEVFF. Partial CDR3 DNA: TGTGCCAGCAGTTTTCGGGGGGTCACAGAAGTCTTC.

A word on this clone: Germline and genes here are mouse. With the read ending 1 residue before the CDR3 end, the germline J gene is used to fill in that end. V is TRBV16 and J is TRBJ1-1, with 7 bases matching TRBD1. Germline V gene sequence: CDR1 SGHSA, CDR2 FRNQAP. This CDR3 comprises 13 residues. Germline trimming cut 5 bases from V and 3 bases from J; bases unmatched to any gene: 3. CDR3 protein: CASSNRGDTEVFF. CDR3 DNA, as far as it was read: TGTGCAAGCAGCAACAGGGGAGACACAGAAGTCTTC.

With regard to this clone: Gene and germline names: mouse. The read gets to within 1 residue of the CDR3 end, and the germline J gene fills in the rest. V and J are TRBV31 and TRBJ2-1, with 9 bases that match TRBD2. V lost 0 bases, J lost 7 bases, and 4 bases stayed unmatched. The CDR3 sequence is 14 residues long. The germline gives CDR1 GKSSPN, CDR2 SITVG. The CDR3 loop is CAWSLGGAGAEQFF. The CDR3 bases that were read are TGTGCCTGGAGTCTTGGGGGGGCCGGGGCTGAGCAGTTC.

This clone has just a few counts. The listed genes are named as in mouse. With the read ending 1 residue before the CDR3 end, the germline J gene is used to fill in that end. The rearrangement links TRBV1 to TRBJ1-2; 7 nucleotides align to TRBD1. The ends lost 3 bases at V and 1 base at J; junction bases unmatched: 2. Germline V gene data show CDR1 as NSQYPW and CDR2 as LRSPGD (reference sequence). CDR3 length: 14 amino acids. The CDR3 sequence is CTCSARDRNSDYTF. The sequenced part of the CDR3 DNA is TGCACCTGCAGTGCCCGGGACAGAAACTCCGACTACACC.

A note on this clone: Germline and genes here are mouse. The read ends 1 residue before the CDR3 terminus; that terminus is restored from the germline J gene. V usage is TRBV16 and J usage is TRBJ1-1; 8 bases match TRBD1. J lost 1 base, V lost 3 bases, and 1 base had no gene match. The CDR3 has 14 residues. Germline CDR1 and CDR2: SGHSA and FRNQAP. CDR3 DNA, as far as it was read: TGTGCAAGCAGCTTCACAGGGGGAAACACAGAAGTCTTC. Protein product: CASSFTGGNTEVF. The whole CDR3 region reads CASSFTGGNTEVFF.

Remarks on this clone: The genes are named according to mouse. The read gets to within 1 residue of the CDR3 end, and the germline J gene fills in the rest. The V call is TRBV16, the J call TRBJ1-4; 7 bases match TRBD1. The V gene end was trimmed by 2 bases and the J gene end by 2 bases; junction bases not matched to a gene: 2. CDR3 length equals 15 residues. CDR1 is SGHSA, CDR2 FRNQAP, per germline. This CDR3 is CASSLTGASNERLFF. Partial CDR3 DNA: TGTGCAAGCAGCTTAACAGGGGCATCCAACGAAAGATTATTT. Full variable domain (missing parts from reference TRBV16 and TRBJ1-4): NAGVIQTPRHKVTGKGQEATLWCEPISGHSAVFWYRQTIVQGLEFLTYFRNQAPIDDSGMPKERFSAQMPNQSHSTLKIQSTQPQDSAVYLCASSLTGASNERLFFGHGTKLSVL.